The 12 T cell receptor beta chains below all came from one sample that was sequenced in a study of T cells in Graves' hyperthyroidism and ophthalmopathy (dated by TCRdb to between 2019 and 2020). The receptor library was made with multiplex PCR. Instrument used: Illumina HiSeq 2000. The TCR beta CDR3 regions were amplified from RNA transcripts. The TCR CDR3 was subjected to a first round of RT-PCR using the HTBI primer set and the Qiagen OneStep RT-PCR kit. TCRdb reran the public reads through fastp at Q25 and MiXCR, keeping productive beta chains. Rows are combined by CDR3 protein, so each entry shows the most common genes and DNA. The table for this sample lists about 640,000 distinct CDR3 sequences; less than 25% of them were counted only once. About 34% of the sample rests with the top ten. The sample taken for sequencing was blood. The receptors originated from a man under 40 with Graves' ophthalmopathy.

This clonotype was seen more than once but under ten times. The V call is TRBV13, the J call TRBJ2-7; D might be TRBD1 (6 bases). Trimming took 2 bases from V and 1 from J, leaving 12 bases between them. This CDR3 has 15 amino acids. Per the germline V gene, CDR1 is PRHDT and CDR2 is FYEKMQ (reference sequence). The CDR3 loop is CASSLRQGPSYEQYF. DNA of the CDR3: TGTGCCAGCAGCTTACGGCAGGGGCCTTCCTACGAGCAGTACTTC.

This clonotype has more than one count but fewer than ten. V and J are TRBV27 and TRBJ2-5; perhaps TRBD2 as D (6 bases). Germline lookup yields CDR1 MNHEY and CDR2 SMNVEV (reference sequence). V was trimmed by 4 bases and J by 5 bases, leaving 17 bases between them. The CDR3 spans 15 residues. The CDR3 reads CASSSGSGNGETQYF. The CDR3 DNA follows: TGTGCCAGCAGTTCCGGTAGCGGAAACGGGGAGACCCAGTACTTC.

Many counts were recorded for this clonotype. V and J are TRBV5-1 and TRBJ2-2, with 7 bases that match TRBD1. Germline-derived CDR1 and CDR2 are SGHRS and YFSETQ. There are 15 residues in the CDR3. Trimming took 7 bases from V and 2 from J; bases not matched to a gene: 8. CDR3 nucleotide sequence: TGCGCCAGCGGCTCCAGGGGGAGTAACACCGGGGAGCTGTTTTTT. It encodes CASGSRGSNTGELFF.

This clonotype occurred a few times. V usage is TRBV20-1 and J usage is TRBJ2-7, with D possibly matching TRBD1 (6 bases). The V end lost 7 bases, the J end lost 3 bases, and 16 bases lay between the germline ends. From germline, CDR1 is DFQATT and CDR2 SNEGSKA (reference sequence). This CDR3 region has 13 residues. CDR3 region: CSVEGDTGYEQYF. The CDR3 bases are TGCAGTGTAGAGGGGGACACGGGCTACGAGCAGTACTTC.

The CDR3 DNA is TGTGCCGGGGGGGACTACGAGCAGTACTTC. Protein sequence: CAGGDYEQYF. V is TRBV28 and J is TRBJ2-7; TRBD2 matches at 7 bases. CDR3 length: 10 amino acids. V trimming: 11 bases; J trimming: 3 bases; junction bases outside the gene matches: 1. Germline CDR1 is MDHEN and CDR2 is SYDVKM.

The chain recombines TRBV5-1 with TRBJ2-5; 10 bases are shared with TRBD2. The CDR3 extends over 15 amino acids. Germline V gene sequence: CDR1 SGHRS, CDR2 YFSETQ. Germline trimming cut 5 bases from V and 1 base from J; bases unmatched to any gene: 5. As DNA, the CDR3 is TGCGCCAGCAGTGGAGGGACTAGCGCCCAAGAGACCCAGTACTTC. Protein: CASSGGTSAQETQYF.

A few counts support this clonotype. This chain joins TRBV7-9 and TRBJ1-2, with a possible D match to TRBD1 (6 bases). The germline CDR1 and CDR2 sequences are SEHNR and FQNEAQ (reference sequence). The germline V and J ends were trimmed by 7 bases and 3 bases, with 18 bases remaining between them. The CDR3 has 15 amino acids. Here the CDR3 reads CASTPPGKGDYGYTF. CDR3 sequence (DNA): TGTGCCAGCACCCCCCCGGGAAAGGGGGACTATGGCTACACCTTC.

V usage is TRBV20-1 and J usage is TRBJ2-2, with D unclear. The CDR3 extends over 15 amino acids. Germline V gene sequence: CDR1 DFQATT, CDR2 SNEGSKA (reference sequence). Trimming shortened V by 6 bases and J by 4 bases, and 18 bases separated the two germline ends. CDR3 region: CSATLNRRSTGELFF. The CDR3 DNA is TGCAGTGCCACCCTCAACCGGCGGAGCACCGGGGAGCTGTTTTTT.

This clonotype was counted a few times. V is TRBV30 and J is TRBJ1-1; 7 positions agree with TRBD1. The germline V gene encodes CDR1 GTSNPN and CDR2 SVGIG (reference sequence). Losses at the gene ends were 2 bases for V and 4 bases for J; bases not matched to a gene: 4. The CDR3 loop spans 13 amino acids. CDR3 sequence (DNA): TGTGCCTGGAGTCGGGACAGTGGCACTGAAGCTTTCTTT. Translating gives CAWSRDSGTEAFF.

The J gene is TRBJ2-1, the V gene TRBV12-3 or TRBV12-4; the D gene is possibly TRBD2 (5 bases). The CDR3 extends over 15 amino acids. Between the trimmed V and J ends, which lost 6 bases and 1 base, there was a span of 13 bases. The CDR3 sequence: CASSRVGNSYNEQFF. DNA for the CDR3: TGTGCCAGCAGCCGGGTCGGGAATTCCTACAATGAGCAGTTCTTC.

This clonotype showed up just a few times. The chain couples TRBV19 to TRBJ2-3; 11 positions match TRBD2. The germline CDR1 and CDR2 sequences are LNHDA and SQIVND (reference sequence). J lost 0 bases, V lost 1 base, and 3 bases had no gene match. The CDR3 spans 17 residues. For the CDR3, the DNA is TGTGCCAGTAGTATAGGACTAGCGGGGCCCAGCACAGATACGCAGTATTTT. Amino acids: CASSIGLAGPSTDTQYF.

This clonotype was observed at least ten times. The chain is built from TRBV2 and TRBJ2-3; D not certain. V was shortened by 6 bases and J by 0 bases, with 10 bases between the two germline ends. CDR3 length equals 14 residues. Germline lookup yields CDR1 SNHLY and CDR2 FYNNEI. For the CDR3, the DNA is TGTGCCAGCAGGCGCGACTCAAGCACAGATACGCAGTATTTT. This codes for CASRRDSSTDTQYF.